These 19 T cell receptor beta chains originate from one sample sequenced in a study of T cell changes during pregnancy in multiple sclerosis. Repertoires were generated with immunoSEQ multiplex PCR, while TCRdb's copy carries only in-frame clones and drops some. The sample consists of about 22,000 clones, about 88% of them appearing once. Sequences were derived from CD4+ T cells from peripheral blood mononuclear cells, sampled in the second trimester of pregnancy. Receptor source: a female donor in good health, enrolled as a control in a pregnancy study.

J is TRBJ1-2 and V is TRBV10-3; 7 bases agree with TRBD1. The CDR3 loop spans 13 amino acids. J was trimmed by 5 bases and V by 5 bases; bases with no gene match: 5. Germline V gene data show CDR1 as ENHRY and CDR2 as SYGVKD. CDR3 DNA: TGTGCCATCAGTCGGGACAGCTCTTATGGCTACACCTTC. Translation gives CAISRDSSYGYTF.

The genes are TRBV5-1 and TRBJ1-5; D uncertain. Germline CDR1 and CDR2: SGHRS and YFSETQ. The CDR3 totals 13 residues. V was pared by 4 bases and J by 7 bases, with 12 bases between. The DNA of the CDR3 is TGCGCCAGCAGCCCCGAGCCGGTACAGCCCCAGCATTTT. Its protein product is CASSPEPVQPQHF.

CDR3 loop: CASSLPAGLGTGTNEQFF. Written as DNA, the CDR3 is TGTGCCAGCAGTTTACCCGCCGGGTTAGGGACAGGCACAAATGAGCAGTTCTTC. The J gene is TRBJ2-1, the V gene TRBV28; 8 bases agree with TRBD1. The CDR3 is made up of 18 amino acids. Germline values: CDR1 MDHEN, CDR2 SYDVKM. The J segment lost 7 bases and the V segment lost 2 bases, leaving 16 bases of the junction unmatched.

Relative to its sample, this clone is medium-sized. The CDR3 region has the DNA TGTGCCAGCAGTGCGGGGGAGATCGTTAAGTATGGCTACACCTTC. The encoded protein is CASSAGEIVKYGYTF. The chain uses TRBV2 and TRBJ1-2; tentatively, D is TRBD1 (5 bases). Between the trimmed V and J ends, which lost 4 bases and 5 bases, there was a span of 17 bases. The CDR3 runs 15 residues. Germline CDR1 and CDR2: SNHLY and FYNNEI.

In its sample, this clone was seen once. V and J are TRBV15 and TRBJ2-4, with TRBD1 as a possible D gene (6 bases). CDR1 and CDR2 from the germline V gene are LNHNV and YYDKDF (reference sequence). The CDR3 spans 14 residues. The V end was cut by 6 bases, the J end by 3 bases, with 12 bases between. CDR3 bases: TGTGCCACCAGTCCGCCAGGGGTCAAAAACATTCAGTACTTC. Translated: CATSPPGVKNIQYF.

This chain links TRBV5-4 with TRBJ2-1; 11 positions match TRBD2. After removal of 0 bases from V and 8 bases from J, the junction contained 4 bases not matched to a gene. CDR3 length equals 15 residues. Germline V gene data show CDR1 as SGHNT and CDR2 as YYREEE (reference sequence). The CDR3, as DNA: TGTGCCAGCAGCTTGGGAGTAGCGGGGGGGTATGAGCAGTTCTTC. Protein sequence: CASSLGVAGGYEQFF.

The genes are TRBV5-6 and TRBJ2-3; perhaps TRBD1 as D (6 bases). Trimming left V 4 bases short and J 4 bases short, with 16 bases between. The germline V gene has CDR1 SGHDT and CDR2 YYEEEE. CDR3 length: 15 amino acids. CDR3 bases: TGTGCCAGCAGCCCGTTGTACAGGGCTCCAGATACGCAGTATTTT. Its protein product is CASSPLYRAPDTQYF.

The chain is built from TRBV5-1 and TRBJ2-3, with 10 nucleotides matching TRBD2. Germline assignment: CDR1 SGHRS and CDR2 YFSETQ. The CDR3 runs 18 residues. V dropped 1 base and J dropped 1; count of bases not matched to a gene: 9. The CDR3 region has the DNA TGCGCCAGCAGCTTGAGTCTAGCGGGAGTCGGAGGCACAGATACGCAGTATTTT. As protein: CASSLSLAGVGGTDTQYF.

By sample share, this clone is medium-sized (0.01 to 0.1%). The chain uses TRBV4-2 and TRBJ2-1, with 11 bases matching TRBD2. Germline CDR1 LGHNA, CDR2 YNFKEQ. The CDR3 runs to 15 residues. V was pared by 3 bases and J by 9 bases, with 7 bases of the junction left unmatched. In DNA, the CDR3 is TGTGCCAGCAGCCAGCAGTTAGCGGGGGGGATTGAGCAGTTCTTC. This codes for CASSQQLAGGIEQFF.

This clone came up once. The V and J genes are TRBV6-5 and TRBJ1-2; D unresolved. V gave up 7 bases and J gave up 7 bases, with 16 bases separating them. CDR3 length equals 13 residues. Looked up from germline, CDR1 is MNHEY and CDR2 is SVGAGI. The CDR3 DNA reads as TGTGCCAGCACCTTCTCCGGGTTCGGTGGCTACACCTTC. This sequence encodes CASTFSGFGGYTF.

This clone was observed a few times. The genes are TRBV5-1 and TRBJ2-1, with 8 bases fitting TRBD2. The CDR3 sequence is 13 residues long. Looked up from germline, CDR1 is SGHRS and CDR2 is YFSETQ. V lost 4 bases and J lost 13; bases outside the gene matches: 10. The DNA of the CDR3 is TGCGCCAGCAGCGGCGGGGGACTAGAGATCCAGTTCTTC. As protein: CASSGGGLEIQFF.

The CDR3 loop reads CASSEAGAREQFF. CDR3 DNA sequence: TGTGCCAGCAGTGAAGCGGGGGCGCGTGAGCAGTTCTTC. This sequence joins TRBV6-1 and TRBJ2-1; D might be TRBD1 (6 bases). V lost 0 bases and J lost 9, with 9 bases in between. The CDR3 sequence is 13 residues long. The germline V gene encodes CDR1 MNHNS and CDR2 SASEGT.

V gene TRBV9 combines with J gene TRBJ2-1, with 12 bases identical to TRBD1. The trim removed 4 bases at V and 8 bases at J, leaving 10 bases unmatched. This CDR3 is built from 16 residues. Germline V gene sequence: CDR1 SGDLS, CDR2 YYNGEE. CDR3 bases: TGTGCCAGCAGCCCCCGGGACAGGGGGCAATGGGATGAGCAGTTCTTC. This sequence encodes CASSPRDRGQWDEQFF.

This clone occurred once. The chain is built from TRBV6-5 and TRBJ2-7, with D unclear. Germline V gene data show CDR1 as MNHEY and CDR2 as SVGAGI. V was pared by 0 bases and J by 3 bases, with 12 bases between. The CDR3 covers 15 residues. CDR3 residues: CASSYSRLPGYEQYF. Written as DNA, the CDR3 is TGTGCCAGCAGTTACTCGAGGCTTCCCGGCTACGAGCAGTACTTC.

This chain connects TRBV19 to TRBJ1-3; 7 bases align to TRBD1. This CDR3 has 19 amino acids. Germline CDR1 and CDR2: LNHDA and SQIVND (reference sequence). Germline trimming cut 4 bases from V and 0 bases from J; bases unmatched to any gene: 15. CDR3 sequence reads: CASSTPRSTGAFSGNTIYF. Written as DNA, the CDR3 is TGTGCCAGTAGTACCCCTCGCAGCACAGGGGCCTTCTCTGGAAACACCATATATTTT.

The chain uses TRBV5-6 and TRBJ2-3; a possible D gene is TRBD2 (6 bases). With 7 bases removed from V and 4 bases from J, the gap between germline ends came to 19 bases. Germline values: CDR1 SGHDT, CDR2 YYEEEE. The CDR3 is 15 residues long. CDR3 sequence: CASGFFGGEADTQYF. The DNA of the CDR3 is TGTGCCAGCGGATTCTTTGGCGGGGAAGCAGATACGCAGTATTTT. The complete variable domain, with remaining parts taken from reference TRBV5-6 and TRBJ2-3, reads DAGVTQSPTHLIKTRGQQVTLRCSPKSGHDTVSWYQQALGQGPQFIFQYYEEEERQRGNFPDRFSGHQFPNYSSELNVNALLLGDSALYLCASGFFGGEADTQYFGPGTRLTVL.

The chain links TRBV30 to TRBJ2-5, with a tentative D call TRBD1 (6 bases). The CDR3 covers 15 residues. Trimming left V 0 bases short and J 5 bases short, with 16 bases between. Germline V gene data show CDR1 as GTSNPN and CDR2 as SVGIG (reference sequence). The CDR3 loop is CAWSVGPGVLETQYF. In nucleotides, the CDR3 is TGTGCCTGGAGTGTAGGACCAGGGGTGTTGGAGACCCAGTACTTC. The variable domain in full, completed from reference TRBV30 and TRBJ2-5, reads SQTIHQWPATLVQPVGSPLSLECTVEGTSNPNLYWYRQAAGRGLQLLFYSVGIGQISSEVPQNLSASRPQDRQFILSSKKLLLSDSGFYLCAWSVGPGVLETQYFGPGTRLLVL.

The chain couples TRBV27 to TRBJ1-2; D is perhaps TRBD1 (6 bases). Germline CDR1 MNHEY, CDR2 SMNVEV (reference sequence). V shed 5 bases and J shed 7 bases, with 17 bases lying between them. The CDR3 runs to 14 residues. The DNA for the CDR3 is TGTGCCAGCAGTCCCTTGGACAGCCAGGGTGGCTACACCTTC. This codes for CASSPLDSQGGYTF.

The rearrangement uses TRBV7-2 and TRBJ2-7; TRBD1 agrees at 10 bases. Germline CDR1 SGHTA, CDR2 FQGNSA. V lost 5 bases, J lost 7 bases, and 8 bases stayed unmatched. The CDR3 loop spans 14 amino acids. The CDR3 loop is CASSTRQGAGEQYF. CDR3 DNA: TGTGCCAGCAGCACCCGACAGGGGGCGGGGGAGCAGTACTTC.